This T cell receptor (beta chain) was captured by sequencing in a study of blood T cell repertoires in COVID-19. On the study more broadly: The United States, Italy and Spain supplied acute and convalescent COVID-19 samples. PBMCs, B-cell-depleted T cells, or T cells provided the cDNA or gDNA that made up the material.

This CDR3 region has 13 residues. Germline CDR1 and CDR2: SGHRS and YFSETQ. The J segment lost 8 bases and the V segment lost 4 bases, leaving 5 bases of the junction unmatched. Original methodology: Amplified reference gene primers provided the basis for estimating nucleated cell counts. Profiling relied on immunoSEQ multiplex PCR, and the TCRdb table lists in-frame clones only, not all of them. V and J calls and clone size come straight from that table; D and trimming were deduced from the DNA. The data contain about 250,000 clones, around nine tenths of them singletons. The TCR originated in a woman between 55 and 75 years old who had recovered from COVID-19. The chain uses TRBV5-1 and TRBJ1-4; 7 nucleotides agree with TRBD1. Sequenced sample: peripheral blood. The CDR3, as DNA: TGCGCCAGCAGCCGTACAGGGGAGGAAAAACTGTTTTTT. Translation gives CASSRTGEEKLFF.